Presented here are 24 T cell receptor beta chains from one specimen sequenced in a study of T cell responses to AZD1222 COVID-19 vaccine. This table comes from immunoSEQ multiplex PCR, and its TCRdb copy is limited to in-frame clones, with some not included. Seen here are 84,000 or so clones, about 90% observed once, and the top ten hold roughly 15%. The sample consisted of peripheral blood, taken on day 0 of AZD1222 vaccination. The receptors shown here come from an adult in good health.

This clone appeared a few times. The chain joins TRBV7-9 to TRBJ1-2; tentatively, D is TRBD1 (5 bases). CDR1 SEHNR and CDR2 FQNEAQ come from the germline V gene (reference sequence). The CDR3 covers 15 residues. V was shortened by 5 bases and J by 5 bases, with 18 bases between the two germline ends. CDR3 loop: CASSIPGTIAYGYTF. The DNA of the CDR3 is TGTGCCAGCAGCATACCCGGGACCATAGCTTATGGCTACACCTTC.

The chain combines TRBV6-5 with TRBJ1-1, with D uncertain. The CDR3 is 16 amino acids. V shed 2 bases and J shed 0 bases, with 13 bases lying between them. Looked up from germline, CDR1 is MNHEY and CDR2 is SVGAGI. For the CDR3, the DNA is TGTGCCAGCAGTTACGCGGCAGACCTCATGAACACTGAAGCTTTCTTT. Translated, it gives CASSYAADLMNTEAFF.

V is TRBV11-2 and J is TRBJ1-6; D possibly corresponds to TRBD1 (5 bases). V was trimmed by 0 bases and J by 9 bases, leaving 9 bases between them. Germline-derived CDR1 and CDR2 are SGHAT and FQNNGV. The CDR3 is made up of 14 amino acids. The CDR3 DNA reads as TGTGCCAGCAGCTTAGACAGGGATCGTTCACCCCTCCACTTT. The encoded protein is CASSLDRDRSPLHF.

V and J are TRBV5-6 and TRBJ2-5, with 9 nucleotides matching TRBD1. V lost 0 bases and J lost 7; bases outside the gene matches: 7. Germline CDR1 and CDR2: SGHDT and YYEEEE. CDR3 length: 15 residues. As DNA, the CDR3 is TGTGCCAGCAGCTTGGTAGGGACAGGGTACGCGACCCAGTACTTC. Encoded protein: CASSLVGTGYATQYF.

The chain couples TRBV19 to TRBJ1-1, with D possibly matching TRBD1 (6 bases). V was clipped by 7 bases and J by 3 bases, with 18 bases between them. CDR3 length equals 15 residues. Germline V CDR1 and CDR2: LNHDA, SQIVND (reference sequence). In DNA form, the CDR3 reads TGTGCCAGTAAGAACAGGGTGGAGTCGGACACTGAAGCTTTCTTT. Protein: CASKNRVESDTEAFF.

This chain uses TRBV19 with TRBJ1-2; possible D gene TRBD1, 5 bases. V dropped 5 bases and J dropped 3 bases, with 13 bases sitting between them. Germline loops: CDR1 LNHDA, CDR2 SQIVND (reference sequence). The CDR3 is 14 amino acids. The CDR3: CASSAQEGHYGYTF. The CDR3 bases are TGTGCCAGTAGTGCCCAGGAGGGACACTATGGCTACACCTTC.

The J gene is TRBJ2-7, the V gene TRBV13; unclear D gene. CDR3 length: 17 amino acids. V lost 4 bases and J lost 1, with 20 bases in between. CDR1 is PRHDT and CDR2 is FYEKMQ in the germline V gene (reference sequence). The CDR3 region has the DNA TGTGCCAGCAGCTCACCAGCTCGTGGGATAGGGTCCTACGAGCAGTACTTC. Translating it yields CASSSPARGIGSYEQYF.

This chain links TRBV5-6 with TRBJ2-1; possible D gene TRBD2, 6 bases. The CDR3 is made up of 19 amino acids. Germline V gene sequence: CDR1 SGHDT, CDR2 YYEEEE. Deletions cut 1 base from V and 4 bases from J, with 24 bases between. The CDR3 sequence is CASSLSARTAASEYNEQFF. The CDR3 DNA reads TGTGCCAGCAGCTTGTCGGCTCGAACTGCGGCTAGCGAGTACAATGAGCAGTTCTTC.

The chain uses TRBV4-1 and TRBJ2-6; no firm D call. V lost 0 bases to trimming and J lost 0 bases, with 18 bases between them. This CDR3 spans 20 amino acids. CDR1 is MGHRA and CDR2 is YSYEKL in the germline V gene. The CDR3 is CASSQENYPNSRSGANVLTF. CDR3 nucleotide sequence: TGCGCCAGCAGCCAAGAAAACTATCCTAATTCTCGCTCTGGGGCCAACGTCCTGACTTTC.

This rearrangement joins TRBV7-9 to TRBJ2-1; D not certain. CDR3 length equals 12 residues. The germline CDR1 and CDR2 sequences are SEHNR and FQNEAQ (reference sequence). V was clipped by 1 base and J by 7 bases, with 5 bases between them. The CDR3 protein is CASSLDTNEQFF. For the CDR3, the DNA is TGTGCCAGCAGCTTAGATACGAATGAGCAGTTCTTC.

This rearrangement joins TRBV5-1 to TRBJ2-5, with TRBD2 matching over 9 bases. CDR1 is SGHRS and CDR2 is YFSETQ in the germline V gene. The V and J ends lost 4 bases and 1 base, in that order; junction bases with no gene match: 11. This CDR3 has 17 residues. CDR3 nucleotide sequence: TGCGCCAGCAGCCCCGGGGCGAGCGGGAGGACCCAAGAGACCCAGTACTTC. Amino acid sequence: CASSPGASGRTQETQYF.

The chain carries TRBV4-2 and TRBJ2-3; no reliable D call. Deletions cut 0 bases from V and 4 bases from J, with 8 bases between. This CDR3 spans 14 amino acids. Germline V gene lookup returns CDR1 LGHNA and CDR2 YNFKEQ. CDR3 DNA sequence: TGTGCCAGCAGCCAAGATTTCCGGGCAGATACGCAGTATTTT. This gives the protein CASSQDFRADTQYF.

V usage is TRBV6-5 and J usage is TRBJ1-1; perhaps TRBD1 as D (5 bases). V was trimmed by 9 bases and J by 0 bases, leaving 11 bases between them. Germline V lookup: CDR1 MNHEY, CDR2 SVGAGI. The CDR3 is made up of 13 amino acids. The CDR3 loop is CASTGRMNTEAFF. Here the CDR3 DNA reads TGTGCCAGTACGGGACGGATGAACACTGAAGCTTTCTTT.

This chain links TRBV7-4 with TRBJ2-3; D may be TRBD2 (5 bases). In germline, CDR1 is SGHVT, CDR2 SQSDAQ. This CDR3 region has 18 residues. Trimming left V 5 bases short and J 3 bases short, with 24 bases between. DNA of the CDR3: TGTGCCAGCAGCCACCCCTCCCGGGGATACTGTCGGACAGATACGCAGTATTTT. Translation gives CASSHPSRGYCRTDTQYF.

The V and J genes are TRBV15 and TRBJ2-2; D might be TRBD1 or TRBD2, each matching 5 bases. V was trimmed by 1 base and J by 4 bases, leaving 10 bases between them. Germline CDR1 is LNHNV and CDR2 is YYDKDF (reference sequence). The CDR3 totals 15 residues. The CDR3 reads CATSRGDAVTGELFF. The CDR3 region has the DNA TGTGCCACCAGCAGAGGGGACGCCGTCACCGGGGAGCTGTTTTTT.

V and J are TRBV10-3 and TRBJ1-2, with D perhaps matching TRBD1 (6 bases). Germline loops: CDR1 ENHRY, CDR2 SYGVKD. Trimming stripped 5 bases from V and 5 bases from J, with 9 bases between. This CDR3 comprises 12 residues. The CDR3 loop reads CAISTDSYGYTF. CDR3 DNA sequence: TGTGCCATCAGTACGGACAGTTATGGCTACACCTTC.

The CDR3 spells CASSSPDRGKNEQFF. The CDR3 DNA follows: TGTGCCAGCAGCTCCCCGGACAGGGGGAAAAATGAGCAGTTCTTC. V gene TRBV7-3 combines with J gene TRBJ2-1; the match to TRBD1 covers 10 bases. The CDR3 is 15 amino acids. V gave up 4 bases and J gave up 7 bases; unmatched junction bases: 7. Germline assignment: CDR1 SGHTA and CDR2 FQGTGA.

This clone turned up a few times. The V call is TRBV19, the J call TRBJ2-1; D possibly uses TRBD1 or TRBD2 (5 bases each). Germline values: CDR1 LNHDA, CDR2 SQIVND (reference sequence). This CDR3 region has 12 residues. V lost 10 bases and J 5 bases, leaving 12 bases between the germline ends. For the CDR3, the DNA is TGTGCCATCAAGGGACGGCACAATGAGCAGTTCTTC. Translated, it gives CAIKGRHNEQFF.

This clone was observed a handful of times. The genes are TRBV4-1 and TRBJ1-3; possible D gene TRBD1, 5 bases. The CDR3 spans 17 residues. Germline V lookup: CDR1 MGHRA, CDR2 YSYEKL. The V end was cut by 4 bases, the J end by 0 bases, with 16 bases between. CDR3 in DNA: TGCGCCAGCAGCCCGGGCGCTGTGGGGCACTCTGGAAACACCATATATTTT. The encoded protein is CASSPGAVGHSGNTIYF.

This sequence joins TRBV27 and TRBJ1-1; D possibly corresponds to TRBD1 (5 bases). Germline V gene lookup returns CDR1 MNHEY and CDR2 SMNVEV (reference sequence). This CDR3 has 16 residues. The V end was cut by 2 bases, the J end by 4 bases, with 17 bases between. The chain's CDR3 is CASSLDLGGVVTEAFF. The CDR3 DNA follows: TGTGCCAGCAGTTTAGATCTCGGGGGGGTTGTCACTGAAGCTTTCTTT.

V is TRBV28 and J is TRBJ2-3; 14 nucleotides line up with TRBD2. CDR1 is MDHEN and CDR2 is SYDVKM in the germline V gene. The CDR3 extends over 16 amino acids. V shed 3 bases, J shed 4 bases, and the junction held 3 bases outside the gene matches. This CDR3 is CASSLTSGRASDTQYF. The CDR3 DNA reads as TGTGCCAGCAGTTTGACTAGCGGGAGGGCATCAGATACGCAGTATTTT.

This chain links TRBV14 with TRBJ2-2, with D unclear. This CDR3 is 12 amino acids long. V was pared by 3 bases and J by 9 bases, with 8 bases between. Germline V lookup: CDR1 SGHDN, CDR2 FVKESK. The CDR3, as DNA: TGTGCCAGCAGCCATGGAGTATGGGAGCTGTTTTTT. Its translation: CASSHGVWELFF.

The CDR3 DNA is TGTGCCAGCAGCTCCACCGGGACTAGCGGGACCTCGAACACCGGGGAGCTGTTTTTT. Its translation: CASSSTGTSGTSNTGELFF. The chain uses TRBV7-2 and TRBJ2-2, with TRBD2 identical over 13 bases. The CDR3 loop spans 19 amino acids. V trimming: 4 bases; J trimming: 0 bases; junction bases outside the gene matches: 8. Per the germline V gene, CDR1 is SGHTA and CDR2 is FQGNSA.

In this sample, this clone turned up once. This chain uses TRBV2 with TRBJ2-1; TRBD2 agrees at 8 bases. The CDR3 consists of 12 residues. The germline CDR1 and CDR2 sequences are SNHLY and FYNNEI. Losses at the gene ends were 6 bases for V and 10 bases for J; bases not matched to a gene: 5. The CDR3 here is CASSRTSGEQFF. The CDR3 nucleotides are TGTGCCAGCAGCAGAACTAGCGGCGAGCAGTTCTTC.